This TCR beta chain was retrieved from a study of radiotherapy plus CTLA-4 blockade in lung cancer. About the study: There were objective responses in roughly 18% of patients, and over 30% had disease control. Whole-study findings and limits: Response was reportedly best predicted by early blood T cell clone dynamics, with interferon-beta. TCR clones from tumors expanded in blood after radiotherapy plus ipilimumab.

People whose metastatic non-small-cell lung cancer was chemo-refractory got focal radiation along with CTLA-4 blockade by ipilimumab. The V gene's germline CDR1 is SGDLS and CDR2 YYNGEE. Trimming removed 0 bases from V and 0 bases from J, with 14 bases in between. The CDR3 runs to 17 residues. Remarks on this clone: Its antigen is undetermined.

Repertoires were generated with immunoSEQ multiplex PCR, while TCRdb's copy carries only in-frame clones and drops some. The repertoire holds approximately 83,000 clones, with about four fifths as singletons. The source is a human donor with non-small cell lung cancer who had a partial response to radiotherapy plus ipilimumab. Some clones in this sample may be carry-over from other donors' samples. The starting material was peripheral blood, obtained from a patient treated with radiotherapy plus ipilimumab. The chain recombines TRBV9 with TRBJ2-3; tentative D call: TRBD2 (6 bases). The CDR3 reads CASSVGELAPSTDTQYF. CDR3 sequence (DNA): TGTGCCAGCAGCGTAGGGGAACTAGCCCCTAGCACAGATACGCAGTATTTT.